What follows are 20 T cell receptor beta chains derived from one specimen sequenced in a study of monozygotic twins with inflammatory bowel disease. One entry per CDR3 protein, without DNA, is what TCRdb gives after re-calling the 5' RACE reads. In total, the table holds under 200,000 distinct CDR3 sequences. Specimen: blood. Source of these receptors: a human donor with ulcerative colitis or Crohn's disease, or a healthy co-twin of an affected twin (not recorded which).

The chain couples TRBV10-3 to TRBJ2-1. The CDR3 consists of 14 residues. The V gene's germline CDR1 is ENHRY and CDR2 SYGVKD. The CDR3 loop is CASSPDLTSSEQFF.

The CDR3 reads CASSSLLAGVTPSTDTQYF. The chain couples TRBV27 to TRBJ2-3; with no DNA, the TCRdb D assignment of TRBD2 cannot be verified. CDR3 size: 19 residues. Looked up from germline, CDR1 is MNHEY and CDR2 is SMNVEV (reference sequence).

This chain links TRBV7-2 with TRBJ2-1. Per germline, CDR1 SGHTA and CDR2 FQGNSA. This CDR3 is built from 13 residues. The CDR3 loop is CASSPLQYNEQFF.

This rearrangement joins TRBV14 to TRBJ1-1; the D call of TRBD1 rests on TCRdb alone, since no DNA is present to check it. The CDR3 is 15 amino acids. CDR1 and CDR2 from the germline V gene are SGHDN and FVKESK. The CDR3 here is CASSQDPPGQVLAFF.

The V gene is TRBV24-1, the J gene TRBJ1-2; TCRdb's D gene call, TRBD1, goes unchecked for lack of DNA. In germline, CDR1 is KGHDR, CDR2 SFDVKD. The CDR3 length is 13 residues. The CDR3 loop reads CATSDPGGDGYTF.

V and J are TRBV5-4 and TRBJ2-2; TCRdb returns TRBD1, unconfirmable since there is no DNA. The CDR3 loop spans 15 amino acids. Per germline, CDR1 SGHNT and CDR2 YYREEE (reference sequence). CDR3 loop: CASSRGTSNTGELFF.

V gene TRBV20-1 combines with J gene TRBJ2-1; TCRdb's D gene call, TRBD1, goes unchecked for lack of DNA. Germline V gene lookup returns CDR1 DFQATT and CDR2 SNEGSKA (reference sequence). This CDR3 has 15 residues. Here the CDR3 reads CSASGQYSSYNEQFF.

The chain couples TRBV12-3 or TRBV12-4 to TRBJ1-2; checking the TCRdb D call of TRBD1 is not possible without DNA. The CDR3 has 13 residues. The CDR3: CASSLLGHYGYTF.

This chain uses TRBV6-1 with TRBJ2-7; TCRdb's D gene call, TRBD1, goes unchecked for lack of DNA. Germline CDR1 MNHNS, CDR2 SASEGT. The CDR3 is made up of 13 amino acids. CDR3: CASVGQGTNEQYF.

The J gene is TRBJ2-2, the V gene TRBV18; without DNA, the TCRdb call of TRBD1 cannot be checked. This CDR3 spans 16 amino acids. From germline, CDR1 is KGHSH and CDR2 LQKENI. CDR3 sequence: CASSPLSAGETGELFF.

The genes are TRBV7-3 and TRBJ2-7; with no DNA, the TCRdb D assignment of TRBD2 cannot be verified. The V gene's germline CDR1 is SGHTA and CDR2 FQGTGA. This CDR3 is built from 13 residues. The CDR3 here is CASSLLTSSEQYF.

This chain joins TRBV12-3 or TRBV12-4 and TRBJ2-7; lacking DNA, the TRBD1 call made by TCRdb goes unchecked. This CDR3 has 14 amino acids. CDR3 amino acids: CASNSQGPSYEQYF.

The chain employs TRBV5-1 and TRBJ1-2; with no DNA, the TCRdb D assignment of TRBD1 cannot be verified. The CDR3 length is 15 residues. Germline V gene lookup returns CDR1 SGHRS and CDR2 YFSETQ. CDR3: CASSLAGTGNYGYTF.

This chain connects TRBV5-4 to TRBJ2-1; without DNA, the TCRdb call of TRBD2 cannot be checked. The CDR3 is 15 amino acids. Per the germline V gene, CDR1 is SGHNT and CDR2 is YYREEE (reference sequence). The chain's CDR3 is CASRLAGGKRSEQFF.

The chain employs TRBV7-2 and TRBJ2-3. Germline V CDR1 and CDR2: SGHTA, FQGNSA. The CDR3 is 16 residues long. The CDR3 region is CASSKGINGLGDTQYF.

This chain links TRBV5-1 with TRBJ2-7; the D call of TRBD2 rests on TCRdb alone, since no DNA is present to check it. The CDR3 is 15 amino acids. The germline gives CDR1 SGHRS, CDR2 YFSETQ. The chain's CDR3 is CASSSTSGRLYEQYF.

V usage is TRBV6-5 and J usage is TRBJ1-5; lacking DNA, the TRBD1 call made by TCRdb goes unchecked. The CDR3 is 13 residues long. Germline loops: CDR1 MNHEY, CDR2 SVGAGI. CDR3: CASSYGRDQPQHF.

The V gene is TRBV15, the J gene TRBJ2-1. The CDR3 loop spans 15 amino acids. Germline V lookup: CDR1 LNHNV, CDR2 YYDKDF (reference sequence). CDR3 sequence reads: CATTDRLASYNEQFF.

The CDR3: CASSEGVGVEKLFF. J is TRBJ1-4 and V is TRBV6-1. The germline gives CDR1 MNHNS, CDR2 SASEGT. The CDR3 runs 14 residues.

The chain links TRBV7-8 to TRBJ2-1; TCRdb picks TRBD2, but there is no DNA to check that call. Germline lookup yields CDR1 SGHVS and CDR2 FQNEAQ. The CDR3 consists of 18 residues. This CDR3 is CASSLGWGLGLAGNEQFF.